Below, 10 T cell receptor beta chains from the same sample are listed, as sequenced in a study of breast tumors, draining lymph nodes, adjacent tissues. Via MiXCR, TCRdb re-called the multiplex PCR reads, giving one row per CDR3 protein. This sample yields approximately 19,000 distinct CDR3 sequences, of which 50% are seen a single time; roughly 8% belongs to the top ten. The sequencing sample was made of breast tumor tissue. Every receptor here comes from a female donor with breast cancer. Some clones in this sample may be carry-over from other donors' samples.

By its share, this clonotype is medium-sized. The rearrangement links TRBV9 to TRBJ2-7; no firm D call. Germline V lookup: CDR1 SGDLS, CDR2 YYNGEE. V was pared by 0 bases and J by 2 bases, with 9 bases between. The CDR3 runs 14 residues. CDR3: CASSVAPTAYEQYF. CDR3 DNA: TGTGCCAGCAGCGTAGCCCCCACCGCCTACGAGCAGTACTTC.

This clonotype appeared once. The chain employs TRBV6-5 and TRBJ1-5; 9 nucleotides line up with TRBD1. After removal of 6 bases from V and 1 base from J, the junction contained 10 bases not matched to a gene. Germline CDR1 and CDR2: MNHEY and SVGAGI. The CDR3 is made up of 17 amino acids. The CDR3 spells CASRLNGTGSSNQPQHF. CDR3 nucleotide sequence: TGTGCCAGCAGACTCAACGGGACAGGGTCGAGCAATCAGCCCCAGCATTTT.

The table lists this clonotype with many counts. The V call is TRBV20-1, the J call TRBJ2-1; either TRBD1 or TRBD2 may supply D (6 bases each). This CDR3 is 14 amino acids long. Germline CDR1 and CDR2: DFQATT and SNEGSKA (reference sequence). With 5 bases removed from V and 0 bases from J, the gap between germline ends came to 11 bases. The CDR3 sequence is CSAPRGVSYNEQFF. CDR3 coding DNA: TGCAGTGCTCCAAGGGGGGTCTCCTACAATGAGCAGTTCTTC.

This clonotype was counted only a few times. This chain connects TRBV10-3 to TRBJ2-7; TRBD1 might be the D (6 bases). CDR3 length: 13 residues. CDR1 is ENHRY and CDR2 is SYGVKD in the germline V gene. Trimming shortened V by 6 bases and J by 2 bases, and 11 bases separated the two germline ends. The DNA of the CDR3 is TGTGCCATCAGGACAGGACCAGCCTACGAGCAGTACTTC. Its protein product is CAIRTGPAYEQYF.

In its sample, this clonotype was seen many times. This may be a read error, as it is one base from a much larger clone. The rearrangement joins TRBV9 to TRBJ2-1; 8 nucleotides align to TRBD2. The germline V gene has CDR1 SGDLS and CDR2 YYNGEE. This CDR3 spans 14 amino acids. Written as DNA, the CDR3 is TGTGCCAGCAGCGTAGGTATTAGCGGGAATGAGCAGTCCTTC. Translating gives CASSVGISGNEQSF.

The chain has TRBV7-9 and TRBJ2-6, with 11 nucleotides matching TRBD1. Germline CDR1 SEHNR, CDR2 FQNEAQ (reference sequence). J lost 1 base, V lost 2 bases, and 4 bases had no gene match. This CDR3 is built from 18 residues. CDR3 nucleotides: TGTGCCAGCAGCTTATGGCGGGACAGGGGGTCTGGGGCCAACGTCCTGACTTTC. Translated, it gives CASSLWRDRGSGANVLTF.

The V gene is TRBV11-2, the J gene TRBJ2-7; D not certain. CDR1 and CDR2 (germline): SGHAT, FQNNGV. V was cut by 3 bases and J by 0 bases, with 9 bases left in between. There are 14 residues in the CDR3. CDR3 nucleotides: TGTGCCAGCAGCTTTGGGCGGAGCTCCTACGAGCAGTACTTC. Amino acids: CASSFGRSSYEQYF.

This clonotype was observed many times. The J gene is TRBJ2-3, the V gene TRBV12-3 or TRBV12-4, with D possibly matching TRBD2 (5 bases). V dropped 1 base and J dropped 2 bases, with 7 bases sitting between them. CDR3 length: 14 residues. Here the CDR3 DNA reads TGTGCCAGCAGTTTAGGGACTTCCACAGATACGCAGTATTTT. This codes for CASSLGTSTDTQYF.

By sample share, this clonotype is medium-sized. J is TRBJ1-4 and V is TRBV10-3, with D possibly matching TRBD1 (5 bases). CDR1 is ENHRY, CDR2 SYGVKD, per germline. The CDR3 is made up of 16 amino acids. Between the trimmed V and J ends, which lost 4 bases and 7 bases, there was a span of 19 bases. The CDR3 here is CAISASQGSGSEKLFF. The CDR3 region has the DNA TGTGCCATCAGTGCCTCCCAGGGTTCCGGGAGTGAAAAACTGTTTTTT.

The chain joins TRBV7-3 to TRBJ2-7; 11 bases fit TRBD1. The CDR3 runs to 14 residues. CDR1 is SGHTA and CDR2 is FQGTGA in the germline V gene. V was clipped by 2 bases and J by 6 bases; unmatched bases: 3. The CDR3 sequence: CASSLAGTGGEQYF. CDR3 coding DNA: TGTGCCAGCAGCTTAGCCGGGACAGGGGGCGAGCAGTACTTC.